The 7 T cell receptor beta chains reported below all come from one sample, sequenced in a study of control samples from healthy donors and cancer patients. Data came from immunoSEQ multiplex PCR; TCRdb stores just in-frame clones and leaves some out. The data show roughly 150,000 clones, roughly 88% seen once. Sequenced: blood. These receptors came from a man in his late teens or twenties in good health.

CDR3 DNA sequence: TGTGCCAGCACCCCAGGACAGGCCCCAACTAATGAAAAACTGTTTTTT. It encodes CASTPGQAPTNEKLFF. This chain uses TRBV6-6 with TRBJ1-4; 7 bases agree with TRBD1. This CDR3 contains 16 residues. Germline assignment: CDR1 MNHNY and CDR2 SVGAGI (reference sequence). With V trimmed by 7 bases and J by 0 bases, 8 bases remained unmatched.

V is TRBV11-2 and J is TRBJ1-4; D is unclear. Germline V gene sequence: CDR1 SGHAT, CDR2 FQNNGV. V shed 3 bases and J shed 5 bases, with 13 bases lying between them. The CDR3 is 15 residues long. The CDR3 spells CASSFAPGENEKLFF. In DNA, the CDR3 is TGTGCCAGCAGCTTCGCCCCCGGGGAAAATGAAAAACTGTTTTTT.

J is TRBJ2-1 and V is TRBV12-3 or TRBV12-4; possibly TRBD1 for D (5 bases). Trimming cost V 9 bases and J 4 bases, with 10 bases left between them. This CDR3 is 12 amino acids long. CDR3: CASGAVYNEQFF. The CDR3 coding sequence is TGTGCCAGTGGGGCAGTTTACAATGAGCAGTTCTTC.

The chain recombines TRBV19 with TRBJ2-3; TRBD1 aligns across 9 bases. The V gene's germline CDR1 is LNHDA and CDR2 SQIVND (reference sequence). V dropped 5 bases and J dropped 2; count of bases not matched to a gene: 2. The CDR3 runs to 14 residues. For the CDR3, the DNA is TGTGCCAGTAGTCGGACAGGGGACACAGATACGCAGTATTTT. Translating it yields CASSRTGDTDTQYF.

The V call is TRBV27, the J call TRBJ1-2; no reliable D call. Germline lookup yields CDR1 MNHEY and CDR2 SMNVEV (reference sequence). CDR3 length: 13 amino acids. Trimming removed 2 bases from V and 6 bases from J, with 10 bases in between. The CDR3 DNA is TGTGCCAGCAGTTTAAGCGCCAACCATGGCTACACCTTC. Its protein is CASSLSANHGYTF.

V gene TRBV7-9 combines with J gene TRBJ1-3, with a weak D call TRBD1 (5 bases). The CDR3 is 16 amino acids. Trimming stripped 4 bases from V and 3 bases from J, with 16 bases between. Germline V CDR1 and CDR2: SEHNR, FQNEAQ (reference sequence). The DNA for the CDR3 is TGTGCCAGCAGCTCCCCCGGGTCGGGGGGTGGAAACACCATATATTTT. Translation: CASSSPGSGGGNTIYF. The variable domain in full, completed from reference TRBV7-9 and TRBJ1-3, reads DTGVSQNPRHKITKRGQNVTFRCDPISEHNRLYWYRQTLGQGPEFLTYFQNEAQLEKSRLLSDRFSAERPKGSFSTLEIQRTEQGDSAMYLCASSSPGSGGGNTIYFGEGSWLTVV.

The chain uses TRBV6-5 and TRBJ1-3; tentative D call: TRBD1 (6 bases). The CDR3 contains 14 residues. V was pared by 2 bases and J by 7 bases, with 12 bases between. Germline V gene lookup returns CDR1 MNHEY and CDR2 SVGAGI. CDR3 nucleotide sequence: TGTGCCAGCAGTTACGGGGGCAGAGGCAACACCATATATTTT. Translation: CASSYGGRGNTIYF.